The clone carrying this TCR beta chain was found a few times. The data stem from a study of T-cell reconstitution after alpha-beta-depleted transplantation in children. This sample's TCRbeta library carried unique molecular identifier barcodes. MiXCR, applied by TCRdb to the PCR reads, yields one record per CDR3 protein. The table lists over 150,000 distinct CDR3 sequences, roughly 7.1% of them singletons. CDR3 length: 14 residues. The trim removed 6 bases at V and 4 bases at J, leaving 6 bases unmatched. The source was PBMCs, collected before TCRalphabeta/CD19-depleted stem cell transplant. The V call is TRBV12-3 or TRBV12-4, the J call TRBJ1-1, with TRBD1 identical over 9 bases. The clonotype was recovered from a boy aged 2 to 9 with acute lymphoblastic leukemia, due to receive a stem cell transplant. The CDR3 region has the DNA TGTGCCAGCAGCCTACAGACAGGGGGCACTGAAGCTTTCTTT. This translates into CASSLQTGGTEAFF.